What follows is one TCR beta chain and its context. The data were produced by immunoSEQ multiplex PCR, yet TCRdb's version contains in-frame clones alone and is incomplete. In the table there are roughly 300,000 clones, around 86% of which are singletons. Recruitment covered fewer than 25 US areas and drew participants whose ages spanned about 18 to 100 years. Clinical history as reported by participants underpinned cohort assignment. The germline V gene encodes CDR1 DFQATT and CDR2 SNEGSKA (reference sequence). V dropped 3 bases and J dropped 6; count of bases not matched to a gene: 8. CDR3 length: 13 residues. The data stem from a study of blood T cell repertoires in COVID-19. Study-wide background: The United States, Italy and Spain supplied acute and convalescent COVID-19 samples.

This TCR was sampled from a woman aged 40 to 55 with acute COVID-19. The rearrangement joins TRBV20-1 to TRBJ2-7; 7 bases line up with TRBD2. Sequenced input: PBMCs or T cells enriched from blood (not recorded which). The CDR3 DNA follows: TGCAGTGCTAGTTTGTGGGAGGGCGGCGAGCAGTACTTC. This codes for CSASLWEGGEQYF.